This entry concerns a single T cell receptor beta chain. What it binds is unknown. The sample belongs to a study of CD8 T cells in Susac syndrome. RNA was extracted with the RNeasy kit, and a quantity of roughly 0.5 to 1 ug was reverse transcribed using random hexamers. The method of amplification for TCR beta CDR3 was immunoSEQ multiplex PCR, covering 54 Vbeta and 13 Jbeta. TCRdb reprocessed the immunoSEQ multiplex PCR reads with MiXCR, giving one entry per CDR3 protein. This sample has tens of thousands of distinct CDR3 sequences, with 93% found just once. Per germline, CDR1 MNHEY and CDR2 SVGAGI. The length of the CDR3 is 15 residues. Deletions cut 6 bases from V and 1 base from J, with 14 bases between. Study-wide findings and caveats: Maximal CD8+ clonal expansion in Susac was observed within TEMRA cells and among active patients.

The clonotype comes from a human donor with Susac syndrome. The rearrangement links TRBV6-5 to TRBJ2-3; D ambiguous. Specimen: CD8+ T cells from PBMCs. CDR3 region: CASRAPGPRTDTQYF. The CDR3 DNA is TGTGCCAGCAGAGCCCCCGGGCCCCGCACAGATACGCAGTATTTT.